In its sample, the clone carrying this T cell receptor (beta chain) was seen many times. TCRdb called the 5' RACE reads again in MiXCR, with one record for every CDR3 protein. Among about 240,000 distinct CDR3 sequences, 7.5% to 9% were seen once, and the ten largest hold over 6.5%. Trimming pared 5 bases from V and 5 bases from J, leaving 12 bases between. Germline V gene lookup returns CDR1 LNHNV and CDR2 YYDKDF (reference sequence). The CDR3 covers 13 residues. The entry originates in a study of CD8 T cells in ankylosing spondylitis. The material sequenced was blood, either unsorted or a sorted T cell fraction (not recorded which). This receptor was identified in a male donor with ankylosing spondylitis or in good health (not recorded which). The J gene is TRBJ2-5, the V gene TRBV15, with TRBD1 as a possible D gene (6 bases). CDR3 sequence reads: CATSGTLLETQYF. In nucleotides, the CDR3 is TGTGCCACCAGCGGGACACTACTGGAGACCCAGTACTTC. The whole variable domain, remainder taken from reference TRBV15 and TRBJ2-5, is DAMVIQNPRYQVTQFGKPVTLSCSQTLNHNVMYWYQQKSSQAPKLLFHYYDKDFNNEADTPDNFQSRRPNTSFCFLDIRSPGLGDTAMYLCATSGTLLETQYFGPGTRLLVL.